What follows are 10 T cell receptor beta chains derived from one specimen sequenced in a study of shared clonotypes between healthy human individuals. Profiled with immunoSEQ multiplex PCR; TCRdb holds only in-frame clones, not every one. The repertoire holds about 330,000 clones, with around 87% as singletons. The sample taken for sequencing was memory CD8+ T cells sorted from blood. Subset meaning: CD45RO+ cells pooled with CCR7-negative TemRA cells. These receptor sequences come from a man younger than 35 in good health.

The CDR3 sequence: CASSGRGGSGETQYF. CDR3 bases: TGTGCCAGCAGTGGCCGGGGGGGTAGCGGAGAGACCCAGTACTTC. The chain has TRBV6-4 and TRBJ2-5, with 8 bases identical to TRBD2. J lost 4 bases, V lost 4 bases, and 8 bases had no gene match. The V gene's germline CDR1 is MRHNA and CDR2 SNTAGT. The CDR3 covers 15 residues.

V is TRBV11-2 and J is TRBJ2-7; D might be TRBD2 (6 bases). Trimming stripped 6 bases from V and 7 bases from J, with 10 bases between. The CDR3 totals 11 residues. The germline gives CDR1 SGHAT, CDR2 FQNNGV. CDR3 sequence: CASSMTREQYF. The CDR3 DNA reads TGTGCCAGCAGTATGACTAGGGAGCAGTACTTC.

This clone occurred many times. In DNA form, the CDR3 reads TGTGCCAGCAGCCCCCTAGCGGGGGGCTGGTCCTACGAGCAGTACTTC. Protein product: CASSPLAGGWSYEQYF. V gene TRBV11-2 combines with J gene TRBJ2-7, with TRBD2 matching over 11 bases. The V and J ends lost 5 bases and 1 base, in that order; junction bases with no gene match: 7. The CDR3 spans 16 residues. Germline values: CDR1 SGHAT, CDR2 FQNNGV.

The V gene is TRBV27, the J gene TRBJ1-5; tentatively, D is TRBD1 (5 bases). CDR3 length: 15 amino acids. Trimming took 3 bases from V and 8 from J, leaving 17 bases between them. Per germline, CDR1 MNHEY and CDR2 SMNVEV (reference sequence). CDR3 amino acids: CASSFGAGSGEPQHF. The CDR3, as DNA: TGTGCCAGCAGTTTTGGGGCAGGGTCGGGTGAGCCCCAGCATTTT.

The gene calls are TRBV5-1 and TRBJ1-6; D perhaps matches TRBD1 (5 bases). With 3 bases removed from V and 10 bases from J, the gap between germline ends came to 14 bases. This CDR3 has 14 residues. Germline V gene lookup returns CDR1 SGHRS and CDR2 YFSETQ. The chain's CDR3 is CASSSARVRSPLHF. DNA for the CDR3: TGCGCCAGCAGCTCGGCCAGGGTCAGATCACCCCTCCACTTT.

The chain recombines TRBV27 with TRBJ2-3; 11 bases are shared with TRBD2. After removal of 5 bases from V and 4 bases from J, the junction contained 2 bases not matched to a gene. CDR1 is MNHEY and CDR2 is SMNVEV in the germline V gene (reference sequence). The CDR3 spans 14 residues. The DNA for the CDR3 is TGTGCCAGCAGTACTAGCGGGAGACCAGATACGCAGTATTTT. Residues: CASSTSGRPDTQYF.

This clone appeared once. The J gene is TRBJ2-7, the V gene TRBV6-1; D uncertain. The CDR3 loop spans 13 amino acids. Per the germline V gene, CDR1 is MNHNS and CDR2 is SASEGT. V was pared by 1 base and J by 4 bases, with 8 bases between. The DNA for the CDR3 is TGTGCCAGCAGTGAAGGACGGCCGTACGAGCAGTACTTC. It is translated as CASSEGRPYEQYF.

This chain links TRBV19 with TRBJ1-1; D is perhaps TRBD1 (5 bases). CDR1 and CDR2 from the germline V gene are LNHDA and SQIVND (reference sequence). The ends were cut back, 0 bases at V and 5 bases at J, with 10 bases in the middle. This CDR3 contains 14 residues. This CDR3 reads CASSIDRERTEAFF. Here the CDR3 DNA reads TGTGCCAGTAGTATAGACAGGGAAAGAACTGAAGCTTTCTTT.

The chain joins TRBV4-1 to TRBJ2-3, with a possible D match to TRBD1 (6 bases). CDR1 is MGHRA, CDR2 YSYEKL, per germline. This CDR3 region has 14 residues. Trimming shortened V by 2 bases and J by 2 bases, and 8 bases separated the two germline ends. DNA for the CDR3: TGCGCCAGCAGCCAAACAGGGCTCACAGATACGCAGTATTTT. This codes for CASSQTGLTDTQYF.

This clone has a single count. The chain joins TRBV4-3 to TRBJ2-1; D might be TRBD1 (6 bases). This CDR3 is built from 15 residues. The germline CDR1 and CDR2 sequences are LGHNA and YSLEER. V dropped 1 base and J dropped 1 base, with 8 bases sitting between them. The CDR3 bases are TGCGCCAGCAGCCAAGGGGGGCTGTCCTACAATGAGCAGTTCTTC. Its translation: CASSQGGLSYNEQFF.